These 15 T cell receptor beta chains came from one sample sequenced in a study of blood T cell repertoires in COVID-19. Sequencing was performed with immunoSEQ multiplex PCR; in TCRdb, only in-frame clones are kept and a portion is missing. The sample lists some 65,000 clones; around 87% were seen once. Sequencing was done on a sample of peripheral blood. These receptors originate from a man aged 40-49 years with COVID-19, enrolled during active disease.

V is TRBV16 and J is TRBJ2-5; D possibly corresponds to TRBD1 (6 bases). This CDR3 region has 17 residues. CDR1 is KGHSY, CDR2 FQNENV, per germline. V lost 4 bases and J 2 bases, leaving 20 bases between the germline ends. The CDR3 DNA reads TGTGCCAGCAGCCGTACGACCTACCGGACAGCACAAGAGACCCAGTACTTC. This sequence encodes CASSRTTYRTAQETQYF.

The chain links TRBV28 to TRBJ1-4; 8 positions agree with TRBD1. The CDR3 sequence is 17 residues long. Germline values: CDR1 MDHEN, CDR2 SYDVKM. With V trimmed by 2 bases and J by 2 bases, 7 bases remained unmatched. This CDR3 is CASSLGTGGYTNEKLFF. The CDR3 nucleotides are TGTGCCAGCAGTTTAGGGACAGGAGGATATACTAATGAAAAACTGTTTTTT.

The gene calls are TRBV10-1 and TRBJ2-7, with no clear D. Deletions cut 1 base from V and 6 bases from J, with 10 bases between. The length of the CDR3 is 13 residues. From germline, CDR1 is WNHNN and CDR2 SYGVQD (reference sequence). In DNA form, the CDR3 reads TGCGCCAGCAGTGAGTGGGCTTCTGGCGAGCAGTACTTC. It specifies CASSEWASGEQYF.

The chain uses TRBV28 and TRBJ1-6; maybe TRBD1 (5 bases). The V end was cut by 6 bases, the J end by 5 bases, with 14 bases between. The CDR3 is 15 amino acids. The germline V gene encodes CDR1 MDHEN and CDR2 SYDVKM. The CDR3 spells CASRPLGGDNSPLHF. CDR3 in DNA: TGTGCCAGCAGACCCCTGGGGGGAGATAATTCACCCCTCCACTTT.

This rearrangement joins TRBV30 to TRBJ1-5, with D unclear. CDR1 and CDR2 (germline): GTSNPN, SVGIG (reference sequence). Trimming pared 0 bases from V and 3 bases from J, leaving 6 bases between. The CDR3 has 13 residues. As DNA, the CDR3 is TGTGCCTGGAGTGTCGAGTACAATCAGCCCCAGCATTTT. Protein: CAWSVEYNQPQHF.

The chain uses TRBV19 and TRBJ2-3; maybe TRBD2 (6 bases). The germline V and J ends were trimmed by 7 bases and 4 bases, with 12 bases remaining between them. The germline V gene encodes CDR1 LNHDA and CDR2 SQIVND (reference sequence). The CDR3 is 13 residues long. This CDR3 is CASKVVAADTQYF. The CDR3 region has the DNA TGTGCCAGTAAGGTGGTAGCGGCAGATACGCAGTATTTT.

The rearrangement uses TRBV29-1 and TRBJ1-4; the match to TRBD1 covers 11 bases. Germline values: CDR1 SQVTM, CDR2 ANQGSEA. V was clipped by 6 bases and J by 8 bases; unmatched bases: 5. The CDR3 has 13 residues. CDR3 amino acids: CSVRTGGEEKLFF. DNA of the CDR3: TGCAGCGTGCGGACAGGGGGCGAGGAAAAACTGTTTTTT.

J is TRBJ2-1 and V is TRBV5-4; perhaps TRBD1 as D (6 bases). V lost 5 bases and J lost 0, with 12 bases in between. There are 15 residues in the CDR3. Germline V gene sequence: CDR1 SGHNT, CDR2 YYREEE (reference sequence). The CDR3 is CASRRDRSSYNEQFF. The CDR3 DNA reads TGTGCCAGCAGGAGAGACAGGAGCTCCTACAATGAGCAGTTCTTC.

This chain connects TRBV7-9 to TRBJ1-6; TRBD1 aligns across 7 bases. V shed 4 bases and J 8 bases; nucleotides not matched to a gene: 5. In germline, CDR1 is SEHNR, CDR2 FQNEAQ (reference sequence). This CDR3 has 14 amino acids. The CDR3 reads CASSSQGFDSPLHF. The DNA of the CDR3 is TGTGCCAGCAGCTCACAGGGGTTCGATTCACCCCTCCACTTT.

This chain connects TRBV6-5 to TRBJ2-7; D unclear. Germline CDR1 is MNHEY and CDR2 is SVGAGI. The CDR3 is 13 residues long. V was pared by 6 bases and J by 2 bases, with 11 bases between. DNA for the CDR3: TGTGCCAGCAGCCGACAACTCACCTACGAGCAGTACTTC. Translation: CASSRQLTYEQYF.

The J gene is TRBJ2-1, the V gene TRBV4-1; 9 bases align to TRBD2. Per germline, CDR1 MGHRA and CDR2 YSYEKL. CDR3 length: 15 residues. With 4 bases clipped from V and 8 bases from J, the junction kept 9 bases outside the gene matches. This chain's CDR3 is CASSRVPGLADEQFF. In DNA, the CDR3 is TGCGCCAGCAGCCGAGTACCGGGACTAGCAGATGAGCAGTTCTTC.

A few counts support this clone. The chain is built from TRBV29-1 and TRBJ1-2; 12 bases are shared with TRBD1. This CDR3 is 15 amino acids long. Germline values: CDR1 SQVTM, CDR2 ANQGSEA. Trimming removed 4 bases from V and 3 bases from J; junction bases left unmatched: 6. CDR3 nucleotides: TGCAGCGTTGCCGGGACAGGGGGCGCGTACTATGGCTACACCTTC. It specifies CSVAGTGGAYYGYTF. The variable domain in full, with the rest retrieved from reference TRBV29-1 and TRBJ1-2, is SAVISQKPSRDICQRGTSLTIQCQVDSQVTMMFWYRQQPGQSLTLIATANQGSEATYESGFVIDKFPISRPNLTFSTLTVSNMSPEDSSIYLCSVAGTGGAYYGYTFGSGTRLTVV.

The V and J genes are TRBV2 and TRBJ1-2; D is ambiguous. CDR1 SNHLY and CDR2 FYNNEI come from the germline V gene. This CDR3 has 13 amino acids. V was clipped by 5 bases and J by 5 bases, with 12 bases between them. As DNA, the CDR3 is TGTGCCAGCAGTTATACAGAAACTTATGGCTACACCTTC. It translates to CASSYTETYGYTF.

The chain employs TRBV6-1 and TRBJ1-5, with D perhaps TRBD1 (5 bases). V was pared by 2 bases and J by 7 bases, with 15 bases between. This CDR3 is 15 amino acids long. Looked up from germline, CDR1 is MNHNS and CDR2 is SASEGT. CDR3 sequence (DNA): TGTGCCAGCAGTGAAAGGCCGGCAGGGTACCAGCCCCAGCATTTT. It translates to CASSERPAGYQPQHF.

The chain links TRBV27 to TRBJ2-7; 7 bases match TRBD2. This CDR3 has 15 residues. The germline CDR1 and CDR2 sequences are MNHEY and SMNVEV (reference sequence). The V and J ends lost 6 bases and 2 bases, in that order; junction bases with no gene match: 10. CDR3: CASSKLTGTTYEQYF. DNA for the CDR3: TGTGCCAGCAGCAAACTTACCGGGACTACCTACGAGCAGTACTTC.